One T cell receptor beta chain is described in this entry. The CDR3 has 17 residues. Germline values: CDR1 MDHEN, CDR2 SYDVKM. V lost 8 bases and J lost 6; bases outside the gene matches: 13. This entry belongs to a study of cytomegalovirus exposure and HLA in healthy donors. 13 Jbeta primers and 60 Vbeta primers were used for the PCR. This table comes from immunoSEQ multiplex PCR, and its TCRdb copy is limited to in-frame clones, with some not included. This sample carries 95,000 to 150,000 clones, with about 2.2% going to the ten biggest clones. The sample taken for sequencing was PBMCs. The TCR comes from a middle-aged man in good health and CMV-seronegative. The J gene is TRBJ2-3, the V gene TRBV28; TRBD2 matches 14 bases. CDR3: CASYSPGTSGRVDTQYF. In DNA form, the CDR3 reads TGTGCCAGCTACTCGCCCGGGACTAGCGGGAGAGTGGATACGCAGTATTTT.